This is a list of T cell receptor beta chains from one sample in a study of T cell responses to AZD1222 COVID-19 vaccine. The repertoire was sequenced with immunoSEQ multiplex PCR; TCRdb's copy has only in-frame clones and lacks some. In the table there are around 170,000 clones, about nine tenths of which are singletons. The specimen comprised peripheral blood, sampled on day 0 of AZD1222 vaccination. The origin of the receptors is an adult in good health. The CDR3 runs from the conserved cysteine through the conserved F or W. The order of the fields is V gene, D gene, clone size, CDR3 length, J gene, CDR3 DNA, CDR3 protein. D genes are given only for firm matches. Some rows have no size entry. The others give once, few or many, or a class for an expanded clone.

v_call: TRBV5-3; d_call: -; clone_size: -; cdr3_length: 16; j_call: TRBJ1-1; cdr3_nt: TGTGCCAGAAGCTTGGCGGTCAATCTTATCCACACTGAAGCTTTCTTT; cdr3_aa: CARSLAVNLIHTEAFF
v_call: TRBV7-2; d_call: TRBD2; clone_size: -; cdr3_length: 16; j_call: TRBJ2-3; cdr3_nt: TGTGCCAGCAGCTTAGAGCGGGAGGGCCTTGGAGATACGCAGTATTTT; cdr3_aa: CASSLEREGLGDTQYF
v_call: TRBV27; d_call: -; clone_size: -; cdr3_length: 15; j_call: TRBJ2-1; cdr3_nt: TGTGCCAGCAGTTTACCTCCGGGACTCAGCAATGAGCAGTTCTTC; cdr3_aa: CASSLPPGLSNEQFF
v_call: TRBV7-9; d_call: -; clone_size: -; cdr3_length: 16; j_call: TRBJ1-2; cdr3_nt: TGTGCCAGCAGCCCCGGGAGAAGCAGGGCGAACTATGGCTACACCTTC; cdr3_aa: CASSPGRSRANYGYTF
v_call: TRBV7-6; d_call: TRBD2; clone_size: -; cdr3_length: 16; j_call: TRBJ2-1; cdr3_nt: TGTGCCAGCAGCTTAGGAGGGACTAGCTCCTACAATGAGCAGTTCTTC; cdr3_aa: CASSLGGTSSYNEQFF
v_call: TRBV6-5; d_call: TRBD1; clone_size: -; cdr3_length: 14; j_call: TRBJ1-1; cdr3_nt: TGTGCCAGCAGCGACCAGGGGGGTTTCACTGAAGCTTTCTTT; cdr3_aa: CASSDQGGFTEAFF
v_call: TRBV6-5; d_call: -; clone_size: -; cdr3_length: 12; j_call: TRBJ2-1; cdr3_nt: TGTGCCAGCAGGCAGCCGGGGGAAGAGCAGTTCTTC; cdr3_aa: CASRQPGEEQFF
v_call: TRBV10-3; d_call: -; clone_size: -; cdr3_length: 15; j_call: TRBJ2-7; cdr3_nt: TGTGCCATCAGCGCCACTGAGACAGGCGCCTACGAGCAGTACTTC; cdr3_aa: CAISATETGAYEQYF
v_call: TRBV5-1; d_call: -; clone_size: -; cdr3_length: 14; j_call: TRBJ2-7; cdr3_nt: TGCGCCAGCAGCTTGGTAGGCAGCTCCTACGAGCAGTACTTC; cdr3_aa: CASSLVGSSYEQYF
v_call: TRBV2; d_call: -; clone_size: -; cdr3_length: 15; j_call: TRBJ2-5; cdr3_nt: TGTGCCAGCAGTGGGCCCCAGGTTGGGGAAGAGACCCAGTACTTC; cdr3_aa: CASSGPQVGEETQYF
v_call: TRBV7-2; d_call: -; clone_size: once; cdr3_length: 13; j_call: TRBJ2-7; cdr3_nt: TGTGCCAGCAGCTTCGGGGGACCCTACGAGCAGTACTTC; cdr3_aa: CASSFGGPYEQYF
v_call: TRBV5-6; d_call: -; clone_size: -; cdr3_length: 17; j_call: TRBJ1-5; cdr3_nt: TGTGCCAGCAGCCCCTCTTCGGGCCTGTGGGGCAATCAGCCCCAGCATTTT; cdr3_aa: CASSPSSGLWGNQPQHF
v_call: TRBV19; d_call: -; clone_size: -; cdr3_length: 13; j_call: TRBJ2-1; cdr3_nt: TGTGCCAGTAGCAAACCAGGGAAGGCGGGGCTGTTCTTC; cdr3_aa: CASSKPGKAGLFF
v_call: TRBV25-1; d_call: TRBD2; clone_size: -; cdr3_length: 16; j_call: TRBJ2-5; cdr3_nt: TGTGCCAGCAGGCCGGGACTAGCGGGGGGGCTGGAGACCCAGTACTTC; cdr3_aa: CASRPGLAGGLETQYF
v_call: TRBV9; d_call: -; clone_size: few; cdr3_length: 16; j_call: TRBJ2-1; cdr3_nt: TGTGCCAGCACCCCAGTGGGAACTATCTCCTACAATGAGCAGTTCTTC; cdr3_aa: CASTPVGTISYNEQFF
v_call: TRBV13; d_call: -; clone_size: -; cdr3_length: 17; j_call: TRBJ1-6; cdr3_nt: TGTGCCAGCAGCTTAGGGGTCAGAAGCTCCTATAATTCACCCCTCCACTTT; cdr3_aa: CASSLGVRSSYNSPLHF
v_call: TRBV16; d_call: -; clone_size: -; cdr3_length: 14; j_call: TRBJ2-7; cdr3_nt: TGTGCCAGCAGCCAATCCCTTAGGGCCTACGAGCAGTACTTC; cdr3_aa: CASSQSLRAYEQYF
v_call: TRBV27; d_call: -; clone_size: -; cdr3_length: 12; j_call: TRBJ2-1; cdr3_nt: TGTGCCAGCAGTTTATCGATCAATGAGCAGTTCTTC; cdr3_aa: CASSLSINEQFF
v_call: TRBV6-5; d_call: TRBD2; clone_size: -; cdr3_length: 16; j_call: TRBJ2-2; cdr3_nt: TGTGCCAGCAGTTACTCTTTCGGGAGGGCCGCCGGGGAGCTGTTTTTT; cdr3_aa: CASSYSFGRAAGELFF
v_call: TRBV6-6; d_call: TRBD1; clone_size: -; cdr3_length: 18; j_call: TRBJ2-7; cdr3_nt: TGTGCCAGCAGTCGAGGGGGACAGGGGGCGCGGGGCTCCTACGAGCAGTACTTC; cdr3_aa: CASSRGGQGARGSYEQYF
v_call: TRBV27; d_call: -; clone_size: -; cdr3_length: 14; j_call: TRBJ2-7; cdr3_nt: TGTGCCAGCAGTTTATTCAAACAGGGTGGCGAGCAGTACTTC; cdr3_aa: CASSLFKQGGEQYF
v_call: TRBV3-1/TRBV3-2; d_call: -; clone_size: -; cdr3_length: 15; j_call: TRBJ2-1; cdr3_nt: TGTGCCAGCAGCCACGGGGACTCAACCTACAATGAGCAGTTCTTC; cdr3_aa: CASSHGDSTYNEQFF
v_call: TRBV29-1; d_call: -; clone_size: -; cdr3_length: 12; j_call: TRBJ1-2; cdr3_nt: TGCAGCGTTGATCGGGCAGAGTATGGCTACACCTTC; cdr3_aa: CSVDRAEYGYTF
v_call: TRBV12-3/TRBV12-4; d_call: -; clone_size: -; cdr3_length: 13; j_call: TRBJ1-2; cdr3_nt: TGTGCCAGCAGTTTCCCCGCGAACTATGGCTACACCTTC; cdr3_aa: CASSFPANYGYTF
v_call: TRBV10-3; d_call: -; clone_size: -; cdr3_length: 11; j_call: TRBJ2-5; cdr3_nt: TGTGCCATCAGTGGCTCGGGGACCCAGTACTTC; cdr3_aa: CAISGSGTQYF
v_call: TRBV7-2; d_call: TRBD1; clone_size: once; cdr3_length: 20; j_call: TRBJ1-3; cdr3_nt: TGTGCCAGCAGCTTAGCGGTTAAGGGACAGGGGGCCGTAAGGGGAAACACCATATATTTT; cdr3_aa: CASSLAVKGQGAVRGNTIYF
v_call: TRBV2; d_call: -; clone_size: -; cdr3_length: 15; j_call: TRBJ1-5; cdr3_nt: TGTGCCAGCAGTGAATCCGACAGTAGCAATCAGCCCCAGCATTTT; cdr3_aa: CASSESDSSNQPQHF
v_call: TRBV20-1; d_call: TRBD2; clone_size: -; cdr3_length: 15; j_call: TRBJ2-1; cdr3_nt: TGCAGTGCTAGTGGGGAACTAGCGGGAAGGGATGAGCAGTTCTTC; cdr3_aa: CSASGELAGRDEQFF
v_call: TRBV9; d_call: -; clone_size: -; cdr3_length: 15; j_call: TRBJ1-1; cdr3_nt: TGTGCCAGCAGCGTAGAAGGGACCTCGAACACTGAAGCTTTCTTT; cdr3_aa: CASSVEGTSNTEAFF
v_call: TRBV27; d_call: -; clone_size: -; cdr3_length: 15; j_call: TRBJ2-2; cdr3_nt: TGTGCCAGCAGTTTAGGGGGGCCTGGCACCGGGGAGCTGTTTTTT; cdr3_aa: CASSLGGPGTGELFF
v_call: TRBV14; d_call: TRBD1; clone_size: -; cdr3_length: 14; j_call: TRBJ2-7; cdr3_nt: TGTGCCAGCAGCCCAATCGACAGGGCAGCCGAGCAGTACTTC; cdr3_aa: CASSPIDRAAEQYF
v_call: TRBV27; d_call: -; clone_size: -; cdr3_length: 15; j_call: TRBJ2-1; cdr3_nt: TGTGCCAGCAGTTTTCGGCAGGGAGGCTACAATGAGCAGTTCTTC; cdr3_aa: CASSFRQGGYNEQFF
v_call: TRBV7-6; d_call: TRBD2; clone_size: -; cdr3_length: 15; j_call: TRBJ2-3; cdr3_nt: TGTGCCAGCAGCTTAGGGCTAGCGGGAACAGATACGCAGTATTTT; cdr3_aa: CASSLGLAGTDTQYF
v_call: TRBV19; d_call: -; clone_size: once; cdr3_length: 14; j_call: TRBJ1-4; cdr3_nt: TGTGCCAGTAGTCCCCAGACAGTCCATGAAAAGCTGTTTTTT; cdr3_aa: CASSPQTVHEKLFF
v_call: TRBV29-1; d_call: TRBD1; clone_size: -; cdr3_length: 17; j_call: TRBJ1-2; cdr3_nt: TGCAGCGTTGAAGACAGGGTTCGGACAGGGGGCGGCTATGGCTACACCTTC; cdr3_aa: CSVEDRVRTGGGYGYTF
v_call: TRBV5-4; d_call: -; clone_size: -; cdr3_length: 14; j_call: TRBJ2-7; cdr3_nt: TGTGCCAGCAGCTCCGGGAGCGACTCCTACGAGCAGTACTTC; cdr3_aa: CASSSGSDSYEQYF
v_call: TRBV7-3; d_call: -; clone_size: -; cdr3_length: 15; j_call: TRBJ1-6; cdr3_nt: TGTGCCAGCAGCTTATTGCCTGGTTCAAATTCACCCCTCCACTTT; cdr3_aa: CASSLLPGSNSPLHF
v_call: TRBV27; d_call: -; clone_size: -; cdr3_length: 13; j_call: TRBJ2-2; cdr3_nt: TGTGCCAGCAACCGGGCAGGAACCGGGGAGCTGTTTTTT; cdr3_aa: CASNRAGTGELFF
v_call: TRBV28; d_call: -; clone_size: once; cdr3_length: 20; j_call: TRBJ2-7; cdr3_nt: TGTGCCAGCAGTATGGAGACAGGCAATAACCAGGGGGGGACCCTATACGAGCAGTACTTC; cdr3_aa: CASSMETGNNQGGTLYEQYF
v_call: TRBV27; d_call: -; clone_size: -; cdr3_length: 13; j_call: TRBJ1-1; cdr3_nt: TGTGCCAGCAGTTTTGGGCCGCGCGCTGAAGCTTTCTTT; cdr3_aa: CASSFGPRAEAFF
v_call: TRBV12-3/TRBV12-4; d_call: TRBD1; clone_size: -; cdr3_length: 13; j_call: TRBJ1-2; cdr3_nt: TGTGCCAGCACCCCCGGGACAGTTTTAGGCTACACCTTC; cdr3_aa: CASTPGTVLGYTF
v_call: TRBV15; d_call: -; clone_size: -; cdr3_length: 14; j_call: TRBJ1-4; cdr3_nt: TGTGCCACCGCGGGGGGCGCAACTAATGAAAAACTGTTTTTT; cdr3_aa: CATAGGATNEKLFF
v_call: TRBV7-2; d_call: TRBD1; clone_size: -; cdr3_length: 15; j_call: TRBJ1-2; cdr3_nt: TGTGCCAGCAGCACAAATGCACAGGGGTTCTATGGCTACACCTTC; cdr3_aa: CASSTNAQGFYGYTF
v_call: TRBV6-1; d_call: -; clone_size: -; cdr3_length: 16; j_call: TRBJ2-7; cdr3_nt: TGTGCCAGCAGTGAAGCCACAGGGTTAGCCGCCTACGAGCAGTACTTC; cdr3_aa: CASSEATGLAAYEQYF
v_call: TRBV6-2/TRBV6-3; d_call: -; clone_size: once; cdr3_length: 11; j_call: TRBJ2-7; cdr3_nt: TGTGCCAGCAGCCTAAACTACGAGCAGTACTTC; cdr3_aa: CASSLNYEQYF
v_call: TRBV2; d_call: TRBD1; clone_size: -; cdr3_length: 15; j_call: TRBJ1-5; cdr3_nt: TGTGCCAGCAGTTCCGACAGGGGGAACAATCAGCCCCAGCATTTT; cdr3_aa: CASSSDRGNNQPQHF
v_call: TRBV9; d_call: -; clone_size: -; cdr3_length: 16; j_call: TRBJ1-2; cdr3_nt: TGTGCCAGCAGCGTAGACGACAGCCCGACTAACTATGGCTACACCTTC; cdr3_aa: CASSVDDSPTNYGYTF
v_call: TRBV7-2; d_call: -; clone_size: -; cdr3_length: 14; j_call: TRBJ2-7; cdr3_nt: TGTGCCAGCAGCTTAGGTGGTGACTCCTACGAGCAGTACTTC; cdr3_aa: CASSLGGDSYEQYF
v_call: TRBV6-2/TRBV6-3; d_call: -; clone_size: once; cdr3_length: 13; j_call: TRBJ1-2; cdr3_nt: TGTGCCAGCAGCCAACGGGACAACTATGGCTACACCTTC; cdr3_aa: CASSQRDNYGYTF
v_call: TRBV29-1; d_call: -; clone_size: -; cdr3_length: 14; j_call: TRBJ1-1; cdr3_nt: TGCAGCGTTGAAGACCCTTACAGAAGCACTGAAGCTTTCTTT; cdr3_aa: CSVEDPYRSTEAFF
v_call: TRBV7-9; d_call: TRBD2; clone_size: -; cdr3_length: 17; j_call: TRBJ2-1; cdr3_nt: TGTGCCAGCAGCACTCCAGCTAGCGGGAGTTCTAGCGATGAGCAGTTCTTC; cdr3_aa: CASSTPASGSSSDEQFF
v_call: TRBV5-1; d_call: -; clone_size: -; cdr3_length: 16; j_call: TRBJ2-3; cdr3_nt: TGCGCCAGCAGCTTAAATCCCGGGACTCGCACAGATACGCAGTATTTT; cdr3_aa: CASSLNPGTRTDTQYF